This TCR beta chain is from a study of cytotoxic CD8 clonotypes in ibrutinib-treated CLL. Using immunoSEQ multiplex PCR, the repertoire was profiled, and TCRdb retains in-frame clones only, with some absent. The sample has about 300,000 clones; about 64% are singletons. The germline V gene has CDR1 ENHRY and CDR2 SYGVKD. Trimming left V 0 bases short and J 4 bases short, with 11 bases between. The CDR3 loop spans 15 amino acids. The sequence came from a human donor with chronic lymphocytic leukemia. The sequences come from PBMCs, collected after 36 months of ibrutinib treatment. V gene TRBV10-3 combines with J gene TRBJ2-3; D is possibly TRBD2 (5 bases). CDR3 sequence: CAISESWGVADTQYF. In DNA form, the CDR3 reads TGTGCCATCAGTGAGTCTTGGGGAGTGGCAGATACGCAGTATTTT.